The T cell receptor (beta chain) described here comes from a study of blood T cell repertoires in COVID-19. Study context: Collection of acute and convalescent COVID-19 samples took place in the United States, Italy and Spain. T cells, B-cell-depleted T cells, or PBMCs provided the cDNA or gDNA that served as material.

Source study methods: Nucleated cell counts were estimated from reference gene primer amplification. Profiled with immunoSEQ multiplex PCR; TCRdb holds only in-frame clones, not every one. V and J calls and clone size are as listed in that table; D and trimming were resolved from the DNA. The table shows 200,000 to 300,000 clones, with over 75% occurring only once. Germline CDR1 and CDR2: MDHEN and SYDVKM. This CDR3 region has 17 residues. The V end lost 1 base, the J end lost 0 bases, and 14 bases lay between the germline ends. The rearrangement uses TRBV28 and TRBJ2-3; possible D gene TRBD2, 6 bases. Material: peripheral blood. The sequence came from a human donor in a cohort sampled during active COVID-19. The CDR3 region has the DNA TGTGCCAGCAGTTTATTTGGCCTGCGGGACAGCACAGATACGCAGTATTTT. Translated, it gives CASSLFGLRDSTDTQYF.